One sample yielded the 25 T cell receptor beta chains listed below, sequenced in a study of blood T cell repertoires in COVID-19. Sequencing used immunoSEQ multiplex PCR; TCRdb keeps in-frame clones, though not all of them. Counted here are some 110,000 clones, more than 85% occurring once; the ten biggest clones make up just over 2%. Sequenced input: peripheral blood. These receptor sequences come from a man aged 50 to 59 with COVID-19, enrolled during active disease.

Only a few counts were recorded for this clone. V usage is TRBV6-5 and J usage is TRBJ1-6; 9 nucleotides match TRBD1. Germline CDR1 is MNHEY and CDR2 is SVGAGI. This CDR3 is 16 amino acids long. With 1 base clipped from V and 8 bases from J, the junction kept 6 bases outside the gene matches. CDR3 nucleotides: TGTGCCAGCAGTTACTTAGGGACAGGGCTGGATTCACCCCTCCACTTT. Its protein is CASSYLGTGLDSPLHF.

The CDR3 here is CASSPRLAGYGEQFF. The DNA for the CDR3 is TGTGCCAGCAGTCCTCGACTAGCGGGTTATGGTGAGCAGTTCTTC. This sequence joins TRBV6-6 and TRBJ2-1; the match to TRBD2 covers 10 bases. Germline values: CDR1 MNHNY, CDR2 SVGAGI (reference sequence). This CDR3 comprises 15 residues. With V trimmed by 5 bases and J by 9 bases, 10 bases remained unmatched.

The CDR3 bases are TGTGCCAGCAGTCTCCGGACAGGGCATCGCGAGCAGTACTTC. Its translation is CASSLRTGHREQYF. The V call is TRBV27, the J call TRBJ2-7, with 8 bases that match TRBD1. V was pared by 5 bases and J by 6 bases, with 9 bases of the junction left unmatched. The CDR3 runs to 14 residues. In germline, CDR1 is MNHEY, CDR2 SMNVEV (reference sequence).

J is TRBJ2-6 and V is TRBV5-1, with 7 bases fitting TRBD1. J gave up 2 bases and V 4 bases, and 3 bases lay outside the gene matches. This CDR3 has 15 amino acids. Per germline, CDR1 SGHRS and CDR2 YFSETQ. The CDR3 DNA follows: TGCGCCAGCAGCCTAGGGACAGCTGGGGCCAACGTCCTGACTTTC. Translation gives CASSLGTAGANVLTF.

This chain uses TRBV7-9 with TRBJ2-3; 7 bases match TRBD2. CDR3 length: 17 amino acids. J was trimmed by 2 bases and V by 0 bases; bases with no gene match: 8. Germline CDR1 and CDR2: SEHNR and FQNEAQ (reference sequence). CDR3 sequence (DNA): TGTGCCAGCAGCTTAGCGGGAACGGGAGGAGTCACAGATACGCAGTATTTT. As protein: CASSLAGTGGVTDTQYF.

The chain carries TRBV7-9 and TRBJ2-5; no reliable D call. Germline-derived CDR1 and CDR2 are SEHNR and FQNEAQ (reference sequence). Trimming stripped 5 bases from V and 5 bases from J, with 6 bases between. This CDR3 contains 11 residues. CDR3 DNA: TGTGCCAGCAGCGTCGAGGAGACCCAGTACTTC. Its translation: CASSVEETQYF.

V usage is TRBV10-3 and J usage is TRBJ1-1; D is uncertain. CDR3 length: 11 residues. Germline CDR1 and CDR2: ENHRY and SYGVKD. The CDR3 sequence: CASEGNTEAFF. The CDR3 region has the DNA TGTGCATCGGAGGGGAACACTGAAGCTTTCTTT.

The chain links TRBV20-1 to TRBJ2-1; 8 positions match TRBD2. V lost 3 bases and J lost 6; bases outside the gene matches: 10. Germline CDR1 DFQATT, CDR2 SNEGSKA (reference sequence). This CDR3 spans 15 amino acids. CDR3 bases: TGCAGTGCTAGTCGGGGGACTAGTTCTTTCAATGAGCAGTTCTTC. Its translation: CSASRGTSSFNEQFF.

This sequence joins TRBV5-1 and TRBJ2-5; a possible D gene is TRBD1 (6 bases). CDR3 length equals 15 residues. Trimming removed 0 bases at V and 1 base at J, with 10 bases between. The germline gives CDR1 SGHRS, CDR2 YFSETQ. Here the CDR3 reads CASSLADRIQETQYF. The DNA for the CDR3 is TGCGCCAGCAGCTTGGCTGACAGGATCCAAGAGACCCAGTACTTC.

The chain joins TRBV28 to TRBJ2-5; 9 bases map to TRBD2. The CDR3 extends over 12 amino acids. The trim removed 8 bases at V and 5 bases at J, leaving 3 bases unmatched. Germline V gene data show CDR1 as MDHEN and CDR2 as SYDVKM. The CDR3 DNA is TGTGCCAGCCAAGCGGGAGGTGAGACCCAGTACTTC. It is translated as CASQAGGETQYF.

CDR3 bases: TGTGCCAGCAGTGGTGGGCAGGGGGCAAATGAGCAGTTCTTC. Its translation: CASSGGQGANEQFF. The gene calls are TRBV6-4 and TRBJ2-1; 8 bases map to TRBD1. Per germline, CDR1 MRHNA and CDR2 SNTAGT. The CDR3 is made up of 14 amino acids. The ends lost 4 bases at V and 7 bases at J; junction bases unmatched: 6.

The chain recombines TRBV30 with TRBJ1-1, with TRBD1 matching 7 bases. Trimming at V came to 4 bases and at J to 7 bases, leaving 18 bases not matched to a gene. The CDR3 totals 16 residues. Germline CDR1 is GTSNPN and CDR2 is SVGIG (reference sequence). The CDR3 region has the DNA TGTGCCTGGACTACCAACGCAGGGGGGTCGTTTGGTGAAGCTTTCTTT. Encoded protein: CAWTTNAGGSFGEAFF.

This clone was seen once. The V gene is TRBV28, the J gene TRBJ1-1; tentative D call: TRBD1 (5 bases). The CDR3 runs 12 residues. Trimming removed 6 bases from V and 10 bases from J, with 15 bases in between. Per the germline V gene, CDR1 is MDHEN and CDR2 is SYDVKM. Here the CDR3 DNA reads TGTGCCAGCAGCCGCGGGACGGTTGGAGCTTTCTTT. Amino acid sequence: CASSRGTVGAFF.

This chain uses TRBV30 with TRBJ2-5; possible D gene TRBD2, 5 bases. CDR3 length equals 13 residues. Germline CDR1 reads GTSNPN; CDR2 reads SVGIG (reference sequence). With 0 bases removed from V and 5 bases from J, the gap between germline ends came to 10 bases. The CDR3 sequence: CAWSVTPGETQYF. The CDR3 coding sequence is TGTGCCTGGAGTGTAACTCCGGGGGAGACCCAGTACTTC.

The chain employs TRBV19 and TRBJ2-1; 7 bases align to TRBD2. Germline V CDR1 and CDR2: LNHDA, SQIVND (reference sequence). J was trimmed by 4 bases and V by 7 bases; bases with no gene match: 10. There are 15 residues in the CDR3. DNA for the CDR3: TGTGCCAGTAAAGTCAGCGGGAATAGTTACAATGAGCAGTTCTTC. This encodes CASKVSGNSYNEQFF.

The rearrangement uses TRBV5-1 and TRBJ2-3, with 12 bases that match TRBD2. This CDR3 spans 16 amino acids. V trimming: 3 bases; J trimming: 1 base; junction bases outside the gene matches: 3. Germline-derived CDR1 and CDR2 are SGHRS and YFSETQ. In DNA, the CDR3 is TGCGCCAGCAGCTCCCGACTAGCGGGAGGCACAGATACGCAGTATTTT. The encoded protein is CASSSRLAGGTDTQYF.

The V call is TRBV4-2, the J call TRBJ1-6; D might be TRBD1 (5 bases). The CDR3 consists of 17 residues. CDR1 LGHNA and CDR2 YNFKEQ come from the germline V gene. The V and J ends lost 0 bases and 4 bases respectively, with 13 bases between them. CDR3 sequence (DNA): TGTGCCAGCAGCCAAGAGGGGGGGTCGGGTTATAATTCACCCCTCCACTTT. Residues: CASSQEGGSGYNSPLHF.

J is TRBJ2-2 and V is TRBV6-5; D is possibly TRBD1 (5 bases). The CDR3 has 15 residues. Germline V gene data show CDR1 as MNHEY and CDR2 as SVGAGI. V was pared by 0 bases and J by 2 bases, with 7 bases between. The CDR3 sequence is CASSYSQGNTGELFF. The DNA of the CDR3 is TGTGCCAGCAGTTACTCGCAGGGTAACACCGGGGAGCTGTTTTTT.

The chain employs TRBV4-1 and TRBJ2-5; 7 bases match TRBD2. This CDR3 has 16 residues. CDR1 is MGHRA and CDR2 is YSYEKL in the germline V gene. J was trimmed by 4 bases and V by 1 base; bases with no gene match: 9. The CDR3 spells CASSQGDAGVVETQYF. CDR3 DNA sequence: TGCGCCAGCAGCCAAGGCGACGCGGGAGTGGTAGAGACCCAGTACTTC.

This CDR3 is CASSPIFRGPDEKLFF. In DNA form, the CDR3 reads TGTGCCAGCTCACCAATTTTCAGGGGCCCTGACGAAAAACTGTTTTTT. The rearrangement uses TRBV18 and TRBJ1-4, with D possibly matching TRBD1 (6 bases). This CDR3 region has 16 residues. Trimming took off 2 bases at V and 8 bases at J, with 18 bases between the two ends. Germline-derived CDR1 and CDR2 are KGHSH and LQKENI.

The chain couples TRBV13 to TRBJ1-5, with 7 bases matching TRBD1. Germline-derived CDR1 and CDR2 are PRHDT and FYEKMQ (reference sequence). The CDR3 length is 16 residues. Trimming cost V 1 base and J 2 bases; bases outside gene matches: 5. CDR3 protein: CASSLARQGRNQPQHF. CDR3 nucleotides: TGTGCCAGCAGCTTAGCCCGACAGGGTCGCAATCAGCCCCAGCATTTT.

CDR3 residues: CASSNGLAGNTGELFF. In DNA form, the CDR3 reads TGTGCCAGCAGTAACGGACTAGCGGGGAACACCGGGGAGCTGTTTTTT. The rearrangement links TRBV5-4 to TRBJ2-2; 11 bases agree with TRBD2. Trimming removed 5 bases from V and 1 base from J; junction bases left unmatched: 4. Germline V gene lookup returns CDR1 SGHNT and CDR2 YYREEE (reference sequence). The CDR3 contains 16 residues.

This chain uses TRBV27 with TRBJ2-1; TRBD1 matches at 9 bases. Germline assignment: CDR1 MNHEY and CDR2 SMNVEV (reference sequence). There are 18 residues in the CDR3. The J segment lost 5 bases and the V segment lost 4 bases, leaving 15 bases of the junction unmatched. The chain's CDR3 is CASSSLTGTGTRNNEQFF. CDR3 nucleotides: TGTGCCAGCAGTTCTTTAACCGGGACAGGGACACGTAACAATGAGCAGTTCTTC.

This chain links TRBV7-2 with TRBJ2-1, with 10 bases fitting TRBD2. The germline V gene encodes CDR1 SGHTA and CDR2 FQGNSA. V lost 2 bases and J lost 3; bases outside the gene matches: 1. The CDR3 is 15 residues long. The CDR3 DNA is TGTGCCAGCAGCTTACTAGCGGGAGACTACAATGAGCAGTTCTTC. This codes for CASSLLAGDYNEQFF.

The chain combines TRBV30 with TRBJ1-1; D possibly corresponds to TRBD1 (5 bases). This CDR3 has 13 residues. The V end was cut by 2 bases, the J end by 5 bases, with 12 bases between. CDR1 GTSNPN and CDR2 SVGIG come from the germline V gene (reference sequence). CDR3 nucleotide sequence: TGTGCCTGGAGTACCCAGGGCGGTACTGAAGCTTTCTTT. It codes for CAWSTQGGTEAFF.